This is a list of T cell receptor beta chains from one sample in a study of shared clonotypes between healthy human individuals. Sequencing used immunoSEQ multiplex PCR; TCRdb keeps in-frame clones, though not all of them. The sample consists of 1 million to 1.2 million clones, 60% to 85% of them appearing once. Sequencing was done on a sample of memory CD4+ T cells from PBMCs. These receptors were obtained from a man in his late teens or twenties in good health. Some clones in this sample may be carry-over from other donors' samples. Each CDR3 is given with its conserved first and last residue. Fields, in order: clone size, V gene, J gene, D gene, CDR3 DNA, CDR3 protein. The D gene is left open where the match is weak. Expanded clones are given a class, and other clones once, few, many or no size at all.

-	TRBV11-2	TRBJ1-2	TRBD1	TGTGCCAGCAGCGTGGACAGGAGGGGCGGCTACACCTTC	CASSVDRRGGYTF
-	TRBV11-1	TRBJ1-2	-	TGTGCCAGCAGCGCCACGTCCCAACTTAACTATGGCTACACCTTC	CASSATSQLNYGYTF
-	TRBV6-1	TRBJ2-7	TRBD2	TGTGCCAGCATCCGGGGGGGGCCCTACGAGCAGTACTTC	CASIRGGPYEQYF
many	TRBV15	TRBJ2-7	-	TGTGCCACCAGCATCGATCAGGAGAGGGCTTACGAGCAGTACTTC	CATSIDQERAYEQYF
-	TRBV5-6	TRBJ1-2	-	TGTGCCAGCAGCTTGCAACGGATCTATGGCTACACCTTC	CASSLQRIYGYTF
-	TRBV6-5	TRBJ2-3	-	TGTGCCAGCAGTTACGTTCGCGGTCCCACAGATACGCAGTATTTT	CASSYVRGPTDTQYF
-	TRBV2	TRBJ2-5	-	TGTGCCAGCAAGTGGGGGGAATGGGAGACCCAGTACTTC	CASKWGEWETQYF
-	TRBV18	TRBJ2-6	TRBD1	TGTGCCAGCTCACCGACAGGGGAATTCTCTGGGGCCAACGTCCTGACTTTC	CASSPTGEFSGANVLTF
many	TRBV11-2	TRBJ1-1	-	TGTGCCAGCAGCTTCAAAGGGGATACTGAAGCTTTCTTT	CASSFKGDTEAFF
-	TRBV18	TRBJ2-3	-	TGTGCCAGCTCAACGGGACTTTTAGATACGCAGTATTTT	CASSTGLLDTQYF
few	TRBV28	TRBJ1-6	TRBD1	TGTGCCAGCAGTTCCCCACGGACAGGGATCTCCTATAATTCACCCCTCCACTTT	CASSSPRTGISYNSPLHF
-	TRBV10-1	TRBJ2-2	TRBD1	TGCGCCAGCAGTGAGTCGGACAGGGTGTGGTTTGACACCGGGGAGCTGTTTTTT	CASSESDRVWFDTGELFF
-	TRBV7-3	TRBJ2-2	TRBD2	TGTGCCAGCAGACCAAGCGGGAGAGGAGGCACCGGGGAGCTGTTTTTT	CASRPSGRGGTGELFF
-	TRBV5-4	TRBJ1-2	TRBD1	TGTGCCAGCAGTTTTGGAGGGGGCAGGGGCTTCTCCGATGGCTACACCTTC	CASSFGGGRGFSDGYTF
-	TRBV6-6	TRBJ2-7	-	TGTGCCAGCAGACTACAAGGGACTGGAACATACGAGCAGTACTTC	CASRLQGTGTYEQYF
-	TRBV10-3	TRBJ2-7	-	TGTGCCATCAGTGAGCCATGGACAGACTACGAGCAGTACTTC	CAISEPWTDYEQYF
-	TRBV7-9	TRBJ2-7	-	TGTGCCAGCAGTAATCGTTACGGGTACGAGCAGTACTTC	CASSNRYGYEQYF
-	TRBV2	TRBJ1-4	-	TGTGCCAGCAGTGTAATACAGCGGGAAAAACTGTTTTTT	CASSVIQREKLFF
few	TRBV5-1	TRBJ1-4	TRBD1	TGCGCCAGCAGGGACACAGGGGGAGGTGAAAAACTGTTTTTT	CASRDTGGGEKLFF
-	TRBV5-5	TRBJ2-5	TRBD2	TGTGCCAGCAGCTTGGCCTACCCCGGCCGCGGGAGGGAGGGAGAGACCCAGTACTTC	CASSLAYPGRGREGETQYF
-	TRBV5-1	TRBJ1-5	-	TGCGCCAGCAGCTTGGAGGAGGGGCGCAATCAGCCCCAGCATTTT	CASSLEEGRNQPQHF
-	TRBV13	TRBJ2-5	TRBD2	TGTGCCAGCAGTTCGGAGGCGGGAGGTCCCCAAGAGACCCAGTACTTC	CASSSEAGGPQETQYF
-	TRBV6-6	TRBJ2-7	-	TGTGCCAGCAGTTGGAGGGTGTCCTACGAGCAGTACTTC	CASSWRVSYEQYF
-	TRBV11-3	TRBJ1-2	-	TGTGCCAGCAGCTTAGTACGGTGCCCGGGTGGCTACACCTTC	CASSLVRCPGGYTF
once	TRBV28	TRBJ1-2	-	TGTGCCAGCAGTTTATCTCCGGGCATCTATGGCTACACCTTC	CASSLSPGIYGYTF
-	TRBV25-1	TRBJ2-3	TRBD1	TGTGCCAGCAGTGAATGGCCGCGACAGGGGGATACGCAGTATTTT	CASSEWPRQGDTQYF
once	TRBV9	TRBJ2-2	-	TGTGCCAGCAGCGTAGGGGTCGGCGGGGAGCTGTTTTTT	CASSVGVGGELFF
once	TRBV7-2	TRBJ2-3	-	TGTGCCAGCAGCTTAGCGGGGGCGGGGAGCACAGATACGCAGTATTTT	CASSLAGAGSTDTQYF
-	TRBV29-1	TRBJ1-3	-	TGCAGCGGTGGACGTGGAAACACCATATATTTT	CSGGRGNTIYF
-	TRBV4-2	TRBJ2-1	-	TGTGCCAGCAGCCAAGATCAGGTTGGGGGGACAGAGCAGTTCTTC	CASSQDQVGGTEQFF
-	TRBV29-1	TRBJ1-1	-	TGCAGCGTTGAAGGCCGCCTAAAGGAGACTGAAGCTTTCTTT	CSVEGRLKETEAFF
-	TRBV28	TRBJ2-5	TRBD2	TGTGCCAGCAGTCCTTGGACTAGCGGGAGATACCAAGAGACCCAGTACTTC	CASSPWTSGRYQETQYF
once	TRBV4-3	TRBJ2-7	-	TGCGCCAGCAGCCAAGACGTGGCCTCCTACGAGCAGTACTTC	CASSQDVASYEQYF
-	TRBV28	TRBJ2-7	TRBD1	TGTGCCAGCAGTCCCCCCGGACAGGGGGCTCACGAGCAGTACTTC	CASSPPGQGAHEQYF
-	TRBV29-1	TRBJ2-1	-	TGCAGCGTTGATTTGCAAACATACAATGAGCAGTTCTTC	CSVDLQTYNEQFF
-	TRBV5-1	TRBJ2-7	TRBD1	TGCGCCAGCAGCCCGATGACAGGGGGTGGGTACGAGCAGTACTTC	CASSPMTGGGYEQYF
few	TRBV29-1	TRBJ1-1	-	TGCAGCGTGTCGGGACATCTGAACACTGAAGCTTTCTTT	CSVSGHLNTEAFF
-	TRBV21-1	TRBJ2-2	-	TGTGCCAGAAGAGACAGGGGGCTTACCGGGGAGCTGTTTTTT	CARRDRGLTGELFF
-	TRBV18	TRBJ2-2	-	TGTGCCAGCTCACCACGATATAGACAGACGAACACCGGGGAGCTGTTTTTT	CASSPRYRQTNTGELFF
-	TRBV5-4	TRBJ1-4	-	TGTGCCAGCAGCCAGGAGGGATTTGAAAAACTGTTTTTT	CASSQEGFEKLFF
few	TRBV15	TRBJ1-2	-	TGTGCCACCAGCATCCCGACAGGCAGCTATGGCTACACCTTC	CATSIPTGSYGYTF
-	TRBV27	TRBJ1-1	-	TGTGCCAGCAGTCCTCAAATGACATTCACTGAAGCTTTCTTT	CASSPQMTFTEAFF
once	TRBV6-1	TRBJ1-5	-	TGTGCCAGCAGTGAAGCGCTTCGGCAGACTAGGGGCAATCAGCCCCAGCATTTT	CASSEALRQTRGNQPQHF